This T cell receptor beta chain was found in a study of identical twins. TCRdb re-called the 5' RACE reads through MiXCR, storing one row per CDR3 protein. The sample lists fewer than 900,000 distinct CDR3 sequences, 21% seen once, with approximately 4.5% in the top ten. The CDR3 is 14 residues long. The germline V gene encodes CDR1 SGDLS and CDR2 YYNGEE. With V trimmed by 2 bases and J by 5 bases, 7 bases remained unmatched. These sequences were also reported in another study, on T cells expressing NK-cell markers. That paper states: Investigators obtained TCR beta repertoires from sorted CD3+CD56+NKG2C+, CD3+CD56+NKG2C- and CD3+CD56-NKG2C+ T cells. Of the CD8+ T cells in about 6 donors, about 1.0-7.0% belonged to dominant NKG2C+ clonotypes.

The clonotype originates from a woman under 30 in good health. The specimen was PBMCs. The genes are TRBV9 and TRBJ2-7; 7 bases map to TRBD2. The chain's CDR3 is CASSVGGVLDEQYF. CDR3 sequence (DNA): TGTGCCAGCAGCGTGGGGGGGGTTCTCGACGAGCAGTACTTC.